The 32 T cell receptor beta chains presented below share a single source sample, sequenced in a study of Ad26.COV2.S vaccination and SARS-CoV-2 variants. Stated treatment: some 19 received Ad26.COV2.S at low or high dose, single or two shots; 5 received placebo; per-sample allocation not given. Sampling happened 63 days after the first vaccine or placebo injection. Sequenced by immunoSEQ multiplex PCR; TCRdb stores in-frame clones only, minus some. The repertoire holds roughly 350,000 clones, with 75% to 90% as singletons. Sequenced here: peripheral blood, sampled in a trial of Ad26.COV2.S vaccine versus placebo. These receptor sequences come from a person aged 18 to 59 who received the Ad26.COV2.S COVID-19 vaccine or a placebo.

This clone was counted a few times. CDR3 DNA: TGTGCCAGCAGTCAAACCTACGAGCAGTACTTC. It specifies CASSQTYEQYF. The chain employs TRBV2 and TRBJ2-7; D not resolved. Germline V CDR1 and CDR2: SNHLY, FYNNEI. V gave up 5 bases and J gave up 2 bases, with 4 bases separating them. The CDR3 has 11 amino acids. Together with reference TRBV2 and TRBJ2-7, the CDR3 gives the full variable domain: EPEVTQTPSHQVTQMGQEVILRCVPISNHLYFYWYRQILGQKVEFLVSFYNNEISEKSEIFDDQFSVERPDGSNFTLKIRSTKLEDSAMYFCASSQTYEQYFGPGTRLTVT.

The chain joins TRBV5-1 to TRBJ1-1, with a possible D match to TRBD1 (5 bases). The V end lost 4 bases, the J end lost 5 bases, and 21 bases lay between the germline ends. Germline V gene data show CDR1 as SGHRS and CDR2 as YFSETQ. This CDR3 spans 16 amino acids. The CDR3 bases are TGCGCCAGCAGCCCAAATTGGTCAGGGAGAATAACTGAAGCTTTCTTT. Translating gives CASSPNWSGRITEAFF. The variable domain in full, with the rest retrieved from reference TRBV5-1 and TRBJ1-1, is KAGVTQTPRYLIKTRGQQVTLSCSPISGHRSVSWYQQTPGQGLQFLFEYFSETQRNKGNFPGRFSGRQFSNSRSEMNVSTLELGDSALYLCASSPNWSGRITEAFFGQGTRLTVV.

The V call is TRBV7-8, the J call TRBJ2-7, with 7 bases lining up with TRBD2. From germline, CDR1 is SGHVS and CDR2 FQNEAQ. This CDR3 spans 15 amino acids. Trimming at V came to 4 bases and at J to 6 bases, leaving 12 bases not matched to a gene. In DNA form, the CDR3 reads TGTGCCAGCAGCTCCCGGGGCCAGCGGGGCGGCGAGCAGTACTTC. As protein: CASSSRGQRGGEQYF.

This CDR3 reads CASSYYTTGTYGYTF. CDR3 coding DNA: TGTGCCAGCAGTTATTATACGACAGGGACCTATGGCTACACCTTC. The chain has TRBV6-5 and TRBJ1-2, with 7 bases that match TRBD1. Per the germline V gene, CDR1 is MNHEY and CDR2 is SVGAGI. V lost 3 bases, J lost 4 bases, and 8 bases stayed unmatched. The CDR3 has 15 amino acids.

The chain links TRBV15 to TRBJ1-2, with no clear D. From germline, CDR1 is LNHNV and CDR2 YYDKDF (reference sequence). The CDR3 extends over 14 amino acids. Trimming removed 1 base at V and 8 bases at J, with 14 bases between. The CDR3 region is CATSRATVEGGYTF. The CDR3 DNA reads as TGTGCCACCAGCAGAGCAACAGTGGAAGGCGGCTACACCTTC.

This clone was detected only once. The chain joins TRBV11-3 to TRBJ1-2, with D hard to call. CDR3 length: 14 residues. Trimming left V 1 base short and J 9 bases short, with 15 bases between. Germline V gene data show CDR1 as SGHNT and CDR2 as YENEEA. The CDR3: CASSLVRMRRCYTF. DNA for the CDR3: TGTGCCAGCAGCTTAGTCCGAATGAGGAGGTGCTACACCTTC. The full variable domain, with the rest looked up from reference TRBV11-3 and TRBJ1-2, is EAGVVQSPRYKIIEKKQPVAFWCNPISGHNTLYWYLQNLGQGPELLIRYENEEAVDDSQLPKDRFSAERLKGVDSTLKIQPAELGDSAVYLCASSLVRMRRCYTFGSGTRLTVV.

CDR3 loop: CASTWGGQETQYF. The CDR3 DNA is TGTGCCAGCACCTGGGGGGGGCAAGAGACCCAGTACTTC. The chain uses TRBV5-6 and TRBJ2-5, with 7 bases fitting TRBD2. From germline, CDR1 is SGHDT and CDR2 YYEEEE. Trimming cost V 6 bases and J 2 bases; bases outside gene matches: 4. This CDR3 has 13 residues.

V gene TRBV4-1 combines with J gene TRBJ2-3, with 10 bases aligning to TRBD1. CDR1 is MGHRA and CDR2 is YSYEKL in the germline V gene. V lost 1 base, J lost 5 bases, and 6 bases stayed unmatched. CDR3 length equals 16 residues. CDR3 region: CASSQGDRGVRDTQYF. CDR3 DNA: TGCGCCAGCAGCCAAGGGGACAGGGGAGTGAGAGATACGCAGTATTTT.

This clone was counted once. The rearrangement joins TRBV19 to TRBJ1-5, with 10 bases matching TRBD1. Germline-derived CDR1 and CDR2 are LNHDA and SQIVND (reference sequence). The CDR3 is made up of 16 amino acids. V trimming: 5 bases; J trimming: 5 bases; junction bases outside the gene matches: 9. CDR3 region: CASSPRDRGPYQPQHF. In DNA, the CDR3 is TGTGCCAGTAGTCCTCGGGACAGGGGACCCTATCAGCCCCAGCATTTT.

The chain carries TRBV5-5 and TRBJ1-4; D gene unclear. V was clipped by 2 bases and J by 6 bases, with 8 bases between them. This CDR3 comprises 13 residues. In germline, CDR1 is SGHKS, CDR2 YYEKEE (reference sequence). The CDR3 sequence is CASSFATDEKLFF. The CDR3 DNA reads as TGTGCCAGCAGCTTTGCTACGGATGAAAAACTGTTTTTT.

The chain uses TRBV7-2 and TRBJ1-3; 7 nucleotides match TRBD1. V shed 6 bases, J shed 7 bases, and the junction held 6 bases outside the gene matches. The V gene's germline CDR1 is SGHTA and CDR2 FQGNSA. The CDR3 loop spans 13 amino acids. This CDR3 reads CASSRTQGNTIYF. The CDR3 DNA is TGTGCCAGCAGTCGCACACAGGGGAACACCATATATTTT.

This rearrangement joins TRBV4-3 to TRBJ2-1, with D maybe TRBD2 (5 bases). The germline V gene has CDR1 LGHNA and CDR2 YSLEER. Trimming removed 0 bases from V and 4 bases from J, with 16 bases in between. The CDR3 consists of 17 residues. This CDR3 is CASSQDNGVSGYNEQFF. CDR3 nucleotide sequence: TGCGCCAGCAGCCAAGATAATGGGGTGTCGGGGTACAATGAGCAGTTCTTC.

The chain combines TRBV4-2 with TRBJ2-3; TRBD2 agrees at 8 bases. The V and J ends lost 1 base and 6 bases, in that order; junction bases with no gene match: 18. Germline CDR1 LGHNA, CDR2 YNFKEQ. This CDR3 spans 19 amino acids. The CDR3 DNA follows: TGTGCCAGCAGCCAAGCTCTCCTTGGGGTAGCGGGGACCTTGGATACGCAGTATTTT. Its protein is CASSQALLGVAGTLDTQYF.

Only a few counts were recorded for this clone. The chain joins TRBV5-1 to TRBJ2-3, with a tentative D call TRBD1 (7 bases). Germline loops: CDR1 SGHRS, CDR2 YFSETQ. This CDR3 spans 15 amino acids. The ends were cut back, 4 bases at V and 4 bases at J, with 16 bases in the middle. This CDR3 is CASSPFQGGPDTQYF. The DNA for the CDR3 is TGCGCCAGCAGCCCCTTCCAGGGGGGCCCAGATACGCAGTATTTT.

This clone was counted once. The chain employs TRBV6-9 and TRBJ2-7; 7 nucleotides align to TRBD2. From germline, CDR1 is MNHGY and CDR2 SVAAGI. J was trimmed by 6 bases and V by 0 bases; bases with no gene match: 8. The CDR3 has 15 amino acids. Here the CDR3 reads CASSYSAREIGEQYF. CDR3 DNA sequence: TGTGCCAGCAGTTATTCCGCGCGGGAGATCGGCGAGCAGTACTTC.

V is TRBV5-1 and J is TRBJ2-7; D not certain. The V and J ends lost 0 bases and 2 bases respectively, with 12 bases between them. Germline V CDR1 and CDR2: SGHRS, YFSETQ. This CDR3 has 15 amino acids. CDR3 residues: CASSLGDTTTYEQYF. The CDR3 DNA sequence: TGCGCCAGCAGCTTGGGCGACACCACAACCTACGAGCAGTACTTC.

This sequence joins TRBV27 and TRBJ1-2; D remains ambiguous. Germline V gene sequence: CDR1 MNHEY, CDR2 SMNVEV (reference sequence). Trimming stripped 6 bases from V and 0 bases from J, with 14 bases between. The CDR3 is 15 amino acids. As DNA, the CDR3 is TGTGCCAGCAGCCTGAACAATTTAGCTAACTATGGCTACACCTTC. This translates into CASSLNNLANYGYTF.

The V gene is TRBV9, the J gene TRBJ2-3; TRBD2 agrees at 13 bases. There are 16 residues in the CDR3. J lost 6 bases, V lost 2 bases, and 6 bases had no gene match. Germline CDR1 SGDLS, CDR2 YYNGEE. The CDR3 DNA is TGTGCCAGCAGCGTTAGGACTAGCGGGAGTGGGGATACGCAGTATTTT. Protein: CASSVRTSGSGDTQYF.

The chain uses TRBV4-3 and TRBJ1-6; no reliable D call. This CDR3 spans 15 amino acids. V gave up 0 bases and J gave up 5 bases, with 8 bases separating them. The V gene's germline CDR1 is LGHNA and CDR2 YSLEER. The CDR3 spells CASSQDFADNSPLHF. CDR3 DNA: TGCGCCAGCAGCCAAGATTTCGCAGATAATTCACCCCTCCACTTT.

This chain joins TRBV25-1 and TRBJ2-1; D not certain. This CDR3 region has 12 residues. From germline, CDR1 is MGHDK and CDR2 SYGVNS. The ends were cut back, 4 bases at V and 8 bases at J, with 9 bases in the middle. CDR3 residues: CASSVVSHEQFF. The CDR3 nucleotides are TGTGCCAGCAGTGTGGTGAGTCATGAGCAGTTCTTC.

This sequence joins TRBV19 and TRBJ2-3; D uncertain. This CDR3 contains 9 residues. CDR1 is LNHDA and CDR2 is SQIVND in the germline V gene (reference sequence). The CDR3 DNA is TGTGTCCTGTCCTCTACGCAGTATTTT. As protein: CVLSSTQYF.

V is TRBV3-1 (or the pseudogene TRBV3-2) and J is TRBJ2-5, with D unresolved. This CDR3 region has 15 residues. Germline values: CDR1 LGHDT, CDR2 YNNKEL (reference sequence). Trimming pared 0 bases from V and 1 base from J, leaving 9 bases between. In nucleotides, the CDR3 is TGTGCCAGCAGCCAAGAAAGACTGATCCAAGAGACCCAGTACTTC. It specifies CASSQERLIQETQYF.

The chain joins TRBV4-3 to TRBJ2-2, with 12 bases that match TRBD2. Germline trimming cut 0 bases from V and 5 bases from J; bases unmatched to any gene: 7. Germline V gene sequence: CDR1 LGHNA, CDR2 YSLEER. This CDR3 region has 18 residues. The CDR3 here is CASSQDLAGGPGTGELFF. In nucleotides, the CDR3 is TGCGCCAGCAGCCAAGATCTAGCGGGGGGGCCGGGTACCGGGGAGCTGTTTTTT.

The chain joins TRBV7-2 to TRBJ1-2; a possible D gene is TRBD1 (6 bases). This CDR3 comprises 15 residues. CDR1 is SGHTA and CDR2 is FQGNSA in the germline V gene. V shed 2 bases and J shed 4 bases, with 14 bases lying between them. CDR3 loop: CASSLYDRRGYGYTF. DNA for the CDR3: TGTGCCAGCAGCTTATACGACAGGAGGGGCTATGGCTACACCTTC.

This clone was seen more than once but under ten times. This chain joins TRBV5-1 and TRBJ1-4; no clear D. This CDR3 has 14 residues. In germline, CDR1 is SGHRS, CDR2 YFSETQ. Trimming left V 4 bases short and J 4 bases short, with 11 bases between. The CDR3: CASSLRASNEKLFF. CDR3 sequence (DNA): TGCGCCAGCAGCCTGCGGGCGAGTAATGAAAAACTGTTTTTT.

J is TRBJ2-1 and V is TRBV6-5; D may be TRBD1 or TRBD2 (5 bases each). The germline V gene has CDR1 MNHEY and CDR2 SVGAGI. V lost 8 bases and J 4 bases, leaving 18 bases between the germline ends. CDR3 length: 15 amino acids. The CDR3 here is CASVVSGRPYNEQFF. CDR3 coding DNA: TGTGCCAGCGTCGTATCGGGGCGACCGTACAATGAGCAGTTCTTC.

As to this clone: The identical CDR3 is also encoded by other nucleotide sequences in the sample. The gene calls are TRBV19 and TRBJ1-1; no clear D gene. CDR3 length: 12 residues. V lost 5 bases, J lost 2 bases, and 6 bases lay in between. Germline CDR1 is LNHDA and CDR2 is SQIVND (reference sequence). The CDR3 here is CASSYGNTEAFF. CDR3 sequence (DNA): TGTGCCAGTAGTTATGGTAACACTGAAGCTTTCTTT.

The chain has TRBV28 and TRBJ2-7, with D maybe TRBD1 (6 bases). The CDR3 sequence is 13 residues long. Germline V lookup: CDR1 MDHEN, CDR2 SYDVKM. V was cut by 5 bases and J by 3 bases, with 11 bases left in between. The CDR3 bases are TGTGCCAGCAGTCCCACAGGGTTCTACGAGCAGTACTTC. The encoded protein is CASSPTGFYEQYF.

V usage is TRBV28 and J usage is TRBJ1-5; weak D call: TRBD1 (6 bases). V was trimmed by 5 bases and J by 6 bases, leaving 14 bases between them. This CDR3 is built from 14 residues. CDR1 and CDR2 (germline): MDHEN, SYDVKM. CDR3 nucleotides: TGTGCCAGCAGTACACGACAGGTCTTTCAGCCCCAGCATTTT. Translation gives CASSTRQVFQPQHF.

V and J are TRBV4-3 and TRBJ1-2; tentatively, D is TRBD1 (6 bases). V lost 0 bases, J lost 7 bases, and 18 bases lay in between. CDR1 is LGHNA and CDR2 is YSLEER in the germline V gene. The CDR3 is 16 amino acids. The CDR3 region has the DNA TGCGCCAGCAGCCAAGATCAGTCCACAGGGAATAGTGGCTACACCTTC. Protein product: CASSQDQSTGNSGYTF.

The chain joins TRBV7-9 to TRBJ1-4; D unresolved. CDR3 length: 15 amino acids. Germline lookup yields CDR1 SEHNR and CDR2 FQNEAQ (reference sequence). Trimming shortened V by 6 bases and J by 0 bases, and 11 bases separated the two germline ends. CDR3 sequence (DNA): TGTGCCAGCAGGCCCTGGGATGCAACTAATGAAAAACTGTTTTTT. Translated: CASRPWDATNEKLFF.

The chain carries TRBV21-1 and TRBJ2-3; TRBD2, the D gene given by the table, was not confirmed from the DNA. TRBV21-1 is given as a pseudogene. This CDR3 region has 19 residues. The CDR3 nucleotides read TGTGCCAGCAGCAAAGCCCCCGGGACTAGCGGGGGGTACCCTGGTACGCAGTATTTT. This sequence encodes CASSKAPGTSGGYPGTQYF.